This is a list of T cell receptor beta chains from one sample in a study of blood T cells in healthy people across ages. One entry per CDR3 protein, called by TCRdb with MiXCR from the 5' RACE reads. The table lists under 2,000,000 distinct CDR3 sequences, around half of them singletons, with around 2.1% in the top ten. The sequencing input was blood. All receptors derive from a woman between 40 and 55 years old in good health. Each CDR3 is given with its conserved first and last residue. A D gene is named only where the DNA matches it firmly. Part of the rows lack a size; the others show once, few, many or a class for expanded clones.

clone size	D gene	V gene	J gene	CDR3 protein	CDR3 DNA
few	NA	TRBV5-1	TRBJ2-1	CASSPNTAAYNEQFF	TGCGCCAGCAGTCCAAATACAGCAGCCTACAATGAGCAGTTCTTC
few	NA	TRBV20-1	TRBJ2-3	CSEWAADTQYF	TGCAGTGAATGGGCGGCAGATACGCAGTATTTT
NA	NA	TRBV29-1	TRBJ1-1	CSVEDHRRNTEAFF	TGCAGCGTTGAAGATCATCGGAGGAACACTGAAGCTTTCTTT
NA	TRBD2	TRBV6-5	TRBJ2-3	CASSYSGLAGSSTDTQYF	TGTGCCAGCAGTTACTCCGGACTAGCGGGGAGTAGCACAGATACGCAGTATTTT
few	TRBD2	TRBV7-2	TRBJ2-7	CASSLHLAGAGTDYEQYF	TGTGCCAGCAGCTTACACCTAGCGGGGGCGGGGACGGACTACGAGCAGTACTTC
few	NA	TRBV24-1	TRBJ2-3	CATSDEGTDTQYF	TGTGCCACCAGTGACGAGGGCACAGATACGCAGTATTTT
NA	TRBD1	TRBV28	TRBJ2-4	CASSLRTGMGAKNIQYF	TGTGCCAGCAGTCTCCGGACAGGGATGGGAGCCAAAAACATTCAGTACTTC
NA	TRBD2	TRBV10-3	TRBJ2-5	CAISERLASQETQYF	TGTGCCATCAGTGAGCGACTAGCGAGCCAAGAGACCCAGTACTTC
few	NA	TRBV7-8	TRBJ2-5	CASSSRVAKETQYF	TGTGCCAGCAGCTCCCGGGTAGCGAAAGAGACCCAGTACTTC
NA	TRBD1	TRBV7-9	TRBJ2-7	CASSQRQGAGRYEQYF	TGTGCCAGCAGCCAGAGACAGGGGGCTGGGAGATACGAGCAGTACTTC
NA	NA	TRBV28	TRBJ2-7	CAGTSTYEQYF	TGTGCCGGCACGAGCACCTACGAGCAGTACTTC
NA	NA	TRBV10-3	TRBJ2-1	CAISAPGNEQFF	TGTGCCATCAGCGCCCCGGGGAATGAGCAGTTCTTC
few	NA	TRBV12-3/TRBV12-4	TRBJ2-1	CASSLTSFFNEQFF	TGTGCCAGCAGCTTGACTAGTTTTTTCAATGAGCAGTTCTTC
few	TRBD2	TRBV20-1	TRBJ2-3	CSAKGLAGTDTQYF	TGCAGTGCAAAGGGACTAGCGGGGACAGATACGCAGTATTTT
few	TRBD1	TRBV20-1	TRBJ2-7	CSAKGQVYEQYF	TGCAGTGCTAAAGGACAGGTTTACGAGCAGTACTTC
few	TRBD1	TRBV7-3	TRBJ2-1	CASSLKARSPGQGARGASDNEQFF	TGTGCCAGCAGCTTAAAAGCAAGATCGCCGGGACAGGGGGCCCGCGGGGCTAGCGACAATGAGCAGTTCTTC
few	NA	TRBV10-3	TRBJ1-6	CAIRINSPLHF	TGTGCCATCAGGATTAATTCACCCCTCCACTTT
few	NA	TRBV27	TRBJ2-6	CASSLWFSGANVLTF	TGTGCCAGCAGTTTATGGTTCTCTGGGGCCAACGTCCTGACTTTC
NA	NA	TRBV7-3	TRBJ2-1	CASSLTGSREGGNEQFF	TGTGCCAGCAGCTTAACAGGGAGCAGGGAAGGGGGCAATGAGCAGTTCTTC
few	TRBD1	TRBV7-2	TRBJ1-2	CASSSDRGIYGYTF	TGTGCCAGCAGCTCGGACAGGGGTATCTATGGCTACACCTTC
few	TRBD2	TRBV7-9	TRBJ2-6	CASSLLAGASGANVLTF	TGTGCCAGCAGCTTACTAGCGGGGGCTTCTGGGGCCAACGTCCTGACTTTC
NA	TRBD1	TRBV20-1	TRBJ1-5	CSASDRGHQPQHF	TGCAGTGCGAGTGACAGGGGGCATCAGCCCCAGCATTTT
few	NA	TRBV20-1	TRBJ2-1	CSARRALLSYNEQFF	TGCAGTGCTAGAAGGGCACTCCTGTCCTACAATGAGCAGTTCTTC
NA	TRBD1	TRBV6-6	TRBJ2-7	CASTGGGASEQYF	TGTGCCAGCACAGGGGGTGGTGCCTCCGAGCAGTACTTC
NA	TRBD2	TRBV9	TRBJ2-1	CASSVVTSGGNNEQFF	TGTGCCAGCAGCGTAGTCACTAGCGGGGGGAACAATGAGCAGTTCTTC
NA	TRBD1	TRBV7-2	TRBJ1-1	CASSLDPGQGWRAFF	TGTGCCAGCAGCTTAGATCCGGGACAGGGGTGGAGGGCTTTCTTT
few	NA	TRBV28	TRBJ1-2	CASSLPGDWGYTF	TGTGCCAGCAGTTTGCCAGGGGACTGGGGCTACACCTTC
NA	TRBD2	TRBV20-1	TRBJ2-3	CSASPSGSVANTQYF	TGCAGTGCCTCCCCTAGCGGCTCAGTAGCCAATACGCAGTATTTT
few	TRBD2	TRBV4-2	TRBJ2-3	CASSQTRLAVTDTQYF	TGTGCCAGCAGCCAGACTCGACTAGCGGTAACAGATACGCAGTATTTT
few	NA	TRBV7-2	TRBJ2-3	CASRRGASTDTQYF	TGTGCCAGCAGGCGCGGGGCTAGCACAGATACGCAGTATTTT
NA	TRBD2	TRBV6-1	TRBJ2-2	CASSAGLALNTGELFF	TGTGCCAGCAGTGCGGGACTAGCTCTCAACACCGGGGAGCTGTTTTTT
NA	TRBD1	TRBV7-8	TRBJ1-6	CASSSQRQGSSPLHF	TGTGCCAGCAGCTCCCAAAGACAGGGCTCTTCACCCCTCCACTTT
NA	NA	TRBV7-9	TRBJ1-2	CASNRDSRDYGYTF	TGTGCCAGCAACCGGGACTCCAGAGACTATGGCTACACCTTC
NA	NA	TRBV2	TRBJ2-1	CASSDVMGNEQFF	TGTGCCAGCAGTGATGTTATGGGCAATGAGCAGTTCTTC
NA	TRBD1	TRBV14	TRBJ1-2	CASSHLRQGVGYGYTF	TGTGCCAGCAGCCACCTCCGACAGGGGGTAGGCTATGGCTACACCTTC
NA	NA	TRBV12-3/TRBV12-4	TRBJ2-1	CASSLPSASSYNEQFF	TGTGCCAGCAGTTTACCTAGCGCCAGCTCCTACAATGAGCAGTTCTTC
few	NA	TRBV4-3	TRBJ2-7	CASSQGSRGYSYEQYF	TGCGCCAGCAGCCAAGGGTCACGGGGGTATTCCTACGAGCAGTACTTC
once	TRBD2	TRBV24-1	TRBJ2-1	CATSGLTPDGGDNEQFF	TGTGCCACCAGTGGTCTTACGCCTGACGGGGGGGACAATGAGCAGTTCTTC
NA	NA	TRBV5-1	TRBJ2-4	CASGPGELNIQYF	TGCGCCTCTGGTCCGGGGGAACTGAACATTCAGTACTTC
NA	TRBD2	TRBV2	TRBJ2-5	CASGQRGIPAGGLQETQYF	TGTGCCAGCGGGCAGCGGGGGATCCCGGCTGGTGGCCTACAAGAGACCCAGTACTTC
NA	TRBD1	TRBV27	TRBJ2-1	CASTGQGNDEQFF	TGTGCCAGCACGGGACAGGGGAACGATGAGCAGTTCTTC